These 24 T cell receptor beta chains originate from one sample sequenced in a study of shared clonotypes between healthy human individuals. Naivety among CD8 cells was defined by CD45RO negativity and positive CCR7 selection, thereby excluding terminally differentiated effector memory CD45RA+ cells. The protocol was immunoSEQ multiplex PCR, while the TCRdb copy is restricted to in-frame clones and leaves out a portion. The sample includes around 650,000 clones, around 96% of them seen just once. The sample was naive CD8+ T cells sorted from blood. These receptor sequences come from a woman in her 30s in good health.

The gene calls are TRBV27 and TRBJ2-7, with a tentative D call TRBD2 (7 bases). CDR1 is MNHEY, CDR2 SMNVEV, per germline (reference sequence). This CDR3 spans 13 amino acids. The V end lost 6 bases, the J end lost 7 bases, and 16 bases lay between the germline ends. CDR3 DNA sequence: TGTGCCAGCAGCCACTCCGGGGGGCGGGAGCAGTACTTC. This encodes CASSHSGGREQYF.

This sequence joins TRBV7-8 and TRBJ1-2, with D uncertain. Trimming removed 4 bases at V and 0 bases at J, with 9 bases between. Per germline, CDR1 SGHVS and CDR2 FQNEAQ. The CDR3 totals 14 residues. The CDR3 sequence is CASSSLGSNYGYTF. CDR3 nucleotides: TGTGCCAGCAGCTCCCTCGGATCTAACTATGGCTACACCTTC.

The chain combines TRBV27 with TRBJ1-3; D is undetermined. The CDR3 loop spans 17 amino acids. V was trimmed by 7 bases and J by 1 base, leaving 20 bases between them. Germline CDR1 MNHEY, CDR2 SMNVEV (reference sequence). CDR3 region: CASTLRGGFDSGNTIYF. Here the CDR3 DNA reads TGTGCCAGCACCCTTCGAGGAGGATTTGATTCTGGAAACACCATATATTTT.

The chain joins TRBV2 to TRBJ2-7; 9 bases are a match to TRBD2. The CDR3 has 15 residues. V shed 2 bases, J shed 4 bases, and the junction held 6 bases outside the gene matches. Germline V gives CDR1 SNHLY, CDR2 FYNNEI. The CDR3 DNA reads as TGTGCCAGCAGTGAAAGGACTAGCGTGACATACGAGCAGTACTTC. This encodes CASSERTSVTYEQYF.

This clone was seen a single time. The rearrangement joins TRBV12-1 to TRBJ2-1; TRBD2, the table's D call, lacks a check against the DNA. TRBV12-1 is assigned pseudogene status. This CDR3 is built from 16 residues. The CDR3 is CASSFDRTSDDNEQFF. The DNA for the CDR3 is TGTGCCAGCAGCTTTGATAGGACTAGCGATGACAATGAGCAGTTCTTC.

This chain joins TRBV28 and TRBJ1-2, with TRBD1 matching 9 bases. This CDR3 has 13 amino acids. Germline V gene lookup returns CDR1 MDHEN and CDR2 SYDVKM. J lost 5 bases, V lost 7 bases, and 5 bases had no gene match. The CDR3 spells CASTRDREYGYTF. The CDR3 DNA sequence: TGTGCCAGCACCCGGGACAGGGAGTATGGCTACACCTTC.

This clone was seen just once. This chain links TRBV2 with TRBJ2-7; weak D call: TRBD2 (5 bases). The germline V gene encodes CDR1 SNHLY and CDR2 FYNNEI. CDR3 size: 16 residues. The V and J ends lost 1 base and 0 bases respectively, with 13 bases between them. In DNA form, the CDR3 reads TGTGCCAGCAGTGAAGATTTGCGGGCGAGCTCCTACGAGCAGTACTTC. Protein: CASSEDLRASSYEQYF.

This clone was picked up one time. V and J are TRBV2 and TRBJ2-7; TRBD1 matches 7 bases. The CDR3 has 14 residues. Looked up from germline, CDR1 is SNHLY and CDR2 is FYNNEI. With V trimmed by 6 bases and J by 1 base, 6 bases remained unmatched. The DNA of the CDR3 is TGTGCCAGCAGCCAGGACAGGAGATCCTACGAGCAGTACTTC. Its translation is CASSQDRRSYEQYF.

V gene TRBV6-1 combines with J gene TRBJ2-7; 10 bases are a match to TRBD2. The CDR3 extends over 14 amino acids. CDR1 and CDR2 (germline): MNHNS, SASEGT. V gave up 6 bases and J gave up 3 bases; unmatched junction bases: 5. Written as DNA, the CDR3 is TGTGCCAGCAGGGATTTAGCGGGAGGCTACGAGCAGTACTTC. Encoded protein: CASRDLAGGYEQYF.

The chain couples TRBV9 to TRBJ2-7, with D possibly being TRBD2 (5 bases). CDR1 and CDR2 (germline): SGDLS, YYNGEE. Trimming took 0 bases from V and 2 from J, leaving 9 bases between them. This CDR3 is 14 amino acids long. CDR3 residues: CASSVGGPTYEQYF. DNA for the CDR3: TGTGCCAGCAGCGTAGGAGGGCCCACCTACGAGCAGTACTTC.

The chain recombines TRBV6-1 with TRBJ2-2; TRBD2 matches 11 bases. J lost 0 bases, V lost 2 bases, and 5 bases had no gene match. Germline V gene data show CDR1 as MNHNS and CDR2 as SASEGT. CDR3 length equals 18 residues. The CDR3 spells CASSEWASGRPNTGELFF. CDR3 coding DNA: TGTGCCAGCAGTGAATGGGCTAGCGGGAGGCCGAACACCGGGGAGCTGTTTTTT.

V is TRBV7-7 and J is TRBJ2-7; D unresolved. CDR1 and CDR2 (germline): SSHAT, FNYEAQ (reference sequence). V shed 1 base and J shed 3 bases, with 7 bases lying between them. CDR3 size: 13 residues. The CDR3 sequence: CASSLERNYEQYF. The CDR3 DNA is TGTGCCAGCAGCTTAGAGCGCAACTACGAGCAGTACTTC.

The rearrangement links TRBV19 to TRBJ2-3; 7 positions agree with TRBD2. V shed 5 bases and J 3 bases; nucleotides not matched to a gene: 17. This CDR3 has 18 residues. In germline, CDR1 is LNHDA, CDR2 SQIVND (reference sequence). The CDR3 region is CASSQRPLRGRGTDTQYF. The CDR3 nucleotides read TGTGCCAGTAGTCAAAGACCCTTACGAGGGAGGGGAACAGATACGCAGTATTTT.

This chain connects TRBV5-1 to TRBJ1-3; 9 positions match TRBD1. The CDR3 loop spans 14 amino acids. Germline V lookup: CDR1 SGHRS, CDR2 YFSETQ. Trimming removed 6 bases from V and 4 bases from J; junction bases left unmatched: 5. The CDR3: CASNTGGEGNTIYF. In DNA form, the CDR3 reads TGCGCCAGCAACACAGGGGGCGAAGGAAACACCATATATTTT.

This chain links TRBV14 with TRBJ2-6, with 10 bases that match TRBD1. The germline CDR1 and CDR2 sequences are SGHDN and FVKESK. J lost 3 bases, V lost 1 base, and 6 bases had no gene match. The CDR3 length is 18 residues. CDR3 protein: CASSQGGTGVYGANVLTF. The CDR3 region has the DNA TGTGCCAGCAGCCAAGGCGGGACAGGGGTGTATGGGGCCAACGTCCTGACTTTC.

V gene TRBV7-8 combines with J gene TRBJ2-5; D is perhaps TRBD1 or TRBD2 (6 bases each). The J call may be incorrect, as the DNA end agrees better with TRBJ2-7. The CDR3 runs 14 residues. CDR1 SGHVS and CDR2 FQNEAQ come from the germline V gene. The CDR3 region is CASSLRKGGYEQYF. CDR3 nucleotide sequence: TGTGCCAGCAGCCTTAGGAAGGGGGGCTACGAGCAGTACTTC.

Comments on this clone: At the DNA level, this CDR3 is encoded by other sequences in the same sample as well. CDR3 sequence reads: CASSFGADTQYF. CDR3 nucleotides: TGTGCCAGCAGTTTTGGGGCAGATACGCAGTATTTT. The rearrangement links TRBV27 to TRBJ2-3; D gene unclear. V gave up 3 bases and J gave up 4 bases, with 5 bases separating them. From germline, CDR1 is MNHEY and CDR2 SMNVEV (reference sequence). The CDR3 is 12 residues long.

The CDR3 region has the DNA TGTGCCAGCAGCCTACGACTAGTGGCCCAAGAGACCCAGTACTTC. Amino acid sequence: CASSLRLVAQETQYF. V usage is TRBV28 and J usage is TRBJ2-5, with D tentatively TRBD2 (6 bases). Trimming took off 6 bases at V and 1 base at J, with 15 bases between the two ends. Germline V gene data show CDR1 as MDHEN and CDR2 as SYDVKM. CDR3 length: 15 residues.

This sequence joins TRBV9 and TRBJ2-1; D is undetermined. The V end was cut by 4 bases, the J end by 0 bases, with 14 bases between. This CDR3 has 16 amino acids. The germline CDR1 and CDR2 sequences are SGDLS and YYNGEE. For the CDR3, the DNA is TGTGCCAGCAGCCTTAATCTAGTTTCCTCCTACAATGAGCAGTTCTTC. This sequence encodes CASSLNLVSSYNEQFF. Together with reference TRBV9 and TRBJ2-1, the CDR3 gives the full variable domain: DSGVTQTPKHLITATGQRVTLRCSPRSGDLSVYWYQQSLDQGLQFLIQYYNGEERAKGNILERFSAQQFPDLHSELNLSSLELGDSALYFCASSLNLVSSYNEQFFGPGTRLTVL.

J is TRBJ1-1 and V is TRBV28; D unresolved. The germline V and J ends were trimmed by 1 base and 5 bases, with 8 bases remaining between them. This CDR3 is built from 13 residues. Germline values: CDR1 MDHEN, CDR2 SYDVKM. The CDR3 nucleotides are TGTGCCAGCAGTTTATTCACGCGGACTGAAGCTTTCTTT. This gives the protein CASSLFTRTEAFF.

For the CDR3, the DNA is TGCAGCGTTGAAACTGGGACAGGGGAAGCCTACACCTTC. Translated, it gives CSVETGTGEAYTF. The chain combines TRBV29-1 with TRBJ1-2; 10 nucleotides match TRBD1. J lost 10 bases, V lost 2 bases, and 7 bases had no gene match. The CDR3 length is 13 residues. Germline V gene sequence: CDR1 SQVTM, CDR2 ANQGSEA.

This chain links TRBV19 with TRBJ2-1; 10 bases fit TRBD2. CDR3 length: 17 amino acids. With 3 bases clipped from V and 4 bases from J, the junction kept 9 bases outside the gene matches. Germline V gives CDR1 LNHDA, CDR2 SQIVND (reference sequence). The CDR3 here is CASSIDLGTSEYNEQFF. In nucleotides, the CDR3 is TGTGCCAGTAGTATTGACCTCGGGACTAGCGAGTACAATGAGCAGTTCTTC. The complete variable domain, with remaining parts taken from reference TRBV19 and TRBJ2-1, reads DGGITQSPKYLFRKEGQNVTLSCEQNLNHDAMYWYRQDPGQGLRLIYYSQIVNDFQKGDIAEGYSVSREKKESFPLTVTSAQKNPTAFYLCASSIDLGTSEYNEQFFGPGTRLTVL.

This sequence joins TRBV9 and TRBJ2-2, with 9 bases identical to TRBD2. V trimming: 0 bases; J trimming: 5 bases; junction bases outside the gene matches: 8. There are 17 residues in the CDR3. Germline loops: CDR1 SGDLS, CDR2 YYNGEE. CDR3 sequence reads: CASSVVGGRADTGELFF. CDR3 coding DNA: TGTGCCAGCAGCGTAGTAGGCGGGAGGGCCGATACCGGGGAGCTGTTTTTT.

V is TRBV6-1 and J is TRBJ2-6, with D perhaps matching TRBD1 (6 bases). Germline V CDR1 and CDR2: MNHNS, SASEGT. Trimming left V 2 bases short and J 0 bases short, with 11 bases between. This CDR3 contains 17 residues. Here the CDR3 reads CASSELGHFSGANVLTF. CDR3 bases: TGTGCCAGCAGTGAATTGGGACATTTCTCTGGGGCCAACGTCCTGACTTTC.